Here is one TCR beta chain with its context. This entry belongs to a study of blood T cell repertoires in COVID-19. Study background: Italy, Spain and the United States were the sources of the convalescent and acute COVID-19 samples. T cells, B-cell-depleted T cells, or PBMCs supplied cDNA or gDNA.

The CDR3 covers 15 residues. Trimming cost V 5 bases and J 7 bases; bases outside gene matches: 8. Germline CDR1 and CDR2: MNHEY and SVGAGI. TCRdb's table, derived via immunoSEQ multiplex PCR, lists solely in-frame clones and lacks some. The profile shows around 320,000 clones, over 85% of them singletons. This chain joins TRBV6-5 and TRBJ2-1; 10 bases fit TRBD2. Sequencing was performed on peripheral blood. The receptor was derived from a woman aged 25 to 39 with COVID-19, enrolled during active disease. The CDR3 sequence: CASSPPGLAWNEQFF. The CDR3 region has the DNA TGTGCCAGCAGTCCCCCGGGACTAGCGTGGAATGAGCAGTTCTTC.